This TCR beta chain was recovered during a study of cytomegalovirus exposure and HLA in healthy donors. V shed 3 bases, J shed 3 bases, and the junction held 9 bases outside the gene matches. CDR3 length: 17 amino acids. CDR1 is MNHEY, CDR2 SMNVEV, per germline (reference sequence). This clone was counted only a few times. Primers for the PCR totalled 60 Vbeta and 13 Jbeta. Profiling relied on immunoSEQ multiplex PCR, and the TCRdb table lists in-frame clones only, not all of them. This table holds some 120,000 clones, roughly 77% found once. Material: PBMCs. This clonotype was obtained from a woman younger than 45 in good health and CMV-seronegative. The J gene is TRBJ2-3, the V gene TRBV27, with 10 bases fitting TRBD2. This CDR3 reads CASSFLSGTSVTDTQYF. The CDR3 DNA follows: TGTGCCAGCAGTTTCCTATCCGGGACTAGCGTTACAGATACGCAGTATTTT.